These 25 T cell receptor beta chains were sequenced from one sample in a study of CDR3 diversity in severe acne. TCRdb analysed the PCR reads with MiXCR anew, one entry per CDR3 protein. The profile shows roughly 79,000 distinct CDR3 sequences, around 50% of them singletons. The sample comprised blood. The source is a male donor with severe acne vulgaris.

This clonotype has only a few counts. The chain joins TRBV27 to TRBJ2-2, with D tentatively TRBD1 (5 bases). CDR1 is MNHEY and CDR2 is SMNVEV in the germline V gene (reference sequence). The CDR3 is 13 amino acids. V dropped 6 bases and J dropped 3 bases, with 8 bases sitting between them. The CDR3 spells CASRDSYTGELFF. Here the CDR3 DNA reads TGTGCCAGCAGAGACAGTTACACCGGGGAGCTGTTTTTT.

This clonotype was found once. This may stem from a read error, because a much larger clone lies one nucleotide away. The chain uses TRBV29-1 and TRBJ2-1, with unresolved D. This CDR3 is built from 9 residues. CDR1 is SQVTM, CDR2 ANQGSEA, per germline. The CDR3 is CSAEGEQFF. The CDR3 region has the DNA TGCAGCGCTGAAGGGGAGCAGTTCTTC.

This clonotype came up a few times. The chain couples TRBV7-2 to TRBJ2-7; 8 nucleotides match TRBD1. Germline CDR1 and CDR2: SGHTA and FQGNSA. This CDR3 is built from 13 residues. V was clipped by 10 bases and J by 0 bases; unmatched bases: 5. CDR3 protein: CATLQGDSYEQYF. In nucleotides, the CDR3 is TGTGCCACCTTACAGGGGGACTCCTACGAGCAGTACTTC.

The sample holds a few counts of this clonotype. This rearrangement joins TRBV7-8 to TRBJ2-5, with D perhaps matching TRBD2 (6 bases). CDR1 is SGHVS, CDR2 FQNEAQ, per germline. V was shortened by 1 base and J by 2 bases, with 8 bases between the two germline ends. The CDR3 is made up of 14 amino acids. In DNA form, the CDR3 reads TGTGCCAGCAGCTTAGGTGCGGGGCAAGAGACCCAGTACTTC. Translating it yields CASSLGAGQETQYF.

This clonotype was counted once. V gene TRBV20-1 combines with J gene TRBJ2-7; D is unclear. V was cut by 4 bases and J by 4 bases, with 17 bases left in between. The germline CDR1 and CDR2 sequences are DFQATT and SNEGSKA (reference sequence). This CDR3 has 14 residues. The CDR3 region has the DNA TGCAGTGCTACAACCGCGGCCCGCAGTTACGAGCAGTACTTC. Translated, it gives CSATTAARSYEQYF.

This clonotype has only a few counts. This chain links TRBV3-1 with TRBJ1-1; D ambiguous. The CDR3 totals 13 residues. Germline V gives CDR1 LGHDT, CDR2 YNNKEL (reference sequence). The V end lost 1 base, the J end lost 9 bases, and 12 bases lay between the germline ends. CDR3 sequence: CASSQVVNSQAFF. The CDR3 region has the DNA TGTGCCAGCAGCCAAGTTGTCAATTCGCAAGCTTTCTTT.

The chain joins TRBV7-9 to TRBJ2-5, with 9 bases lining up with TRBD1. Germline V lookup: CDR1 SEHNR, CDR2 FQNEAQ (reference sequence). CDR3 length equals 17 residues. V gave up 5 bases and J gave up 0 bases; unmatched junction bases: 10. CDR3 DNA: TGTGCCAGCAGCATCAGAAAGGGGACAGGGTACCAAGAGACCCAGTACTTC. It codes for CASSIRKGTGYQETQYF.

CDR3: CAISEVRGTGELFF. CDR3 bases: TGTGCCATCAGTGAGGTCAGGGGGACCGGGGAGCTGTTTTTT. The chain joins TRBV10-3 to TRBJ2-2; 7 nucleotides agree with TRBD1. V was clipped by 2 bases and J by 5 bases; unmatched bases: 2. The germline gives CDR1 ENHRY, CDR2 SYGVKD. CDR3 length: 14 residues.

This clonotype was counted at least ten times. This chain joins TRBV3-1 and TRBJ2-5; 7 nucleotides align to TRBD2. The V gene end was trimmed by 5 bases and the J gene end by 5 bases; junction bases not matched to a gene: 8. From germline, CDR1 is LGHDT and CDR2 YNNKEL (reference sequence). This CDR3 has 14 amino acids. CDR3 bases: TGTGCCAGCAGCGCTATAGCGGGTTGGGAGACCCAGTACTTC. Protein: CASSAIAGWETQYF.

This clonotype was counted ten times or more. A junction boundary mismatches the germline segment, possibly from a read error. J is TRBJ2-2 and V is TRBV2, with 9 bases lining up with TRBD2. The CDR3 totals 14 residues. CDR1 and CDR2 from the germline V gene are SNHLY and FYNNEI. The CDR3 protein is CASSEASGSGDLFF. CDR3 nucleotides: TGTGCCAGCAGTGAAGCTAGCGGGAGTGGGGATCTGTTTTTT.

To note about this clonotype: As the CDR3 is not closed by the conserved phenylalanine or tryptophan, this likely results from a read error. Because the CDR3's place on the DNA is in doubt, the DNA is left out and the CDR3 is given as listed by TCRdb. The rearrangement links TRBV7-3 to TRBJ2-7; TRBD1 is the table's D call, not checked against the DNA. The germline V gene encodes CDR1 SGHTA and CDR2 FQGTGA. The CDR3 length equals 10 residues, ends included. CDR3 loop: CASSSARQGI.

The chain recombines TRBV7-6 with TRBJ2-5, with a weak D call TRBD1 (6 bases). The CDR3 is 16 amino acids. V was clipped by 2 bases and J by 1 base, with 14 bases between them. Germline CDR1 SGHVS, CDR2 FNYEAQ. CDR3 protein: CASSLRGGGGQETQYF. The CDR3 DNA is TGTGCCAGCAGCTTAAGAGGGGGTGGCGGCCAAGAGACCCAGTACTTC.

V is TRBV19 and J is TRBJ2-6, with TRBD2 as a possible D gene (5 bases). Germline CDR1 reads LNHDA; CDR2 reads SQIVND (reference sequence). The CDR3 totals 16 residues. Deletions cut 3 bases from V and 5 bases from J, with 14 bases between. The CDR3 DNA sequence: TGTGCCAGTAGTATCGGCCTAGCCCCTCGGGCCAACGTCCTGACTTTC. This translates into CASSIGLAPRANVLTF.

The CDR3 reads CSASWDRGSSGANVLTF. In DNA form, the CDR3 reads TGCAGTGCTAGTTGGGACAGGGGGTCGAGTGGGGCCAACGTCCTGACTTTC. V usage is TRBV20-1 and J usage is TRBJ2-6, with 11 bases matching TRBD1. V dropped 3 bases and J dropped 3; count of bases not matched to a gene: 7. The CDR3 is 17 amino acids. Germline CDR1 and CDR2: DFQATT and SNEGSKA (reference sequence).

V gene TRBV20-1 combines with J gene TRBJ2-7; 8 bases map to TRBD1. The junction had 6 bases not matched to a gene; V was cut back by 3 bases and J by 2 bases. The V gene's germline CDR1 is DFQATT and CDR2 SNEGSKA (reference sequence). The CDR3 is 14 residues long. The CDR3 here is CSARVGTGAYEQYF. The CDR3, as DNA: TGCAGTGCTAGGGTCGGGACAGGAGCCTACGAGCAGTACTTC.

Concerning this clonotype: This may come from a read error, since a much larger clone is one base off. This chain connects TRBV14 to TRBJ1-6, with TRBD1 matching 7 bases. Germline V gene lookup returns CDR1 SGHDN and CDR2 FVKESK. The CDR3 totals 15 residues. The DNA for the CDR3 is TGTGCCAGCAGCCAGTTCGGGACAGAGAATTCACCCCTCCGCTTT. It encodes CASSQFGTENSPLRF.

This clonotype occurred many times. This chain connects TRBV5-8 to TRBJ2-1; TRBD2 aligns across 8 bases. The V gene end was trimmed by 0 bases and the J gene end by 7 bases; junction bases not matched to a gene: 3. Germline-derived CDR1 and CDR2 are SGHTS and YDEGEE. CDR3 length: 14 amino acids. DNA of the CDR3: TGTGCCAGCAGCTTGGGGACTAGCCCGAATGAGCAGTTCTTC. Protein product: CASSLGTSPNEQFF.

This clonotype was seen ten or more times. This sequence joins TRBV30 and TRBJ1-5; TRBD1 is a possible D gene (5 bases). From germline, CDR1 is GTSNPN and CDR2 SVGIG (reference sequence). CDR3 length: 14 amino acids. Between the trimmed V and J ends, which lost 1 base and 5 bases, there was a span of 12 bases. As DNA, the CDR3 is TGTGCCTGGAGTGAAACAGTAGGGGATCAGCCCCAGCATTTT. The encoded protein is CAWSETVGDQPQHF.

CDR3 bases: TGTGCCAGCAGCTTAGTGTGGACAGGGGGGAATTCACCCCTCCACTTT. Translating gives CASSLVWTGGNSPLHF. The chain has TRBV7-9 and TRBJ1-6; 10 bases align to TRBD1. Germline CDR1 SEHNR, CDR2 FQNEAQ (reference sequence). Trimming cost V 1 base and J 7 bases; bases outside gene matches: 4. CDR3 length: 16 amino acids.

This clonotype showed up just a few times. J is TRBJ1-1 and V is TRBV11-2; TRBD1 matches at 11 bases. With V trimmed by 3 bases and J by 11 bases, 8 bases remained unmatched. The CDR3 spans 14 residues. Germline loops: CDR1 SGHAT, CDR2 FQNNGV. Here the CDR3 DNA reads TGTGCCAGCAGCTTGGACAGGGGGCTCGCTTGGGCTTTCTTT. Protein product: CASSLDRGLAWAFF.

This clonotype was picked up a small number of times. The J gene is TRBJ2-6, the V gene TRBV6-1; TRBD2 is a possible D gene (6 bases). This CDR3 contains 16 residues. Germline CDR1 MNHNS, CDR2 SASEGT. Trimming left V 4 bases short and J 1 base short, with 11 bases between. CDR3 sequence: CASSGGDGSGANVLTF. The CDR3 DNA reads TGTGCCAGCAGTGGGGGGGACGGTTCTGGGGCCAACGTCCTGACTTTC.

The sample holds a few counts of this clonotype. The rearrangement joins TRBV20-1 to TRBJ2-1, with TRBD2 matching 9 bases. This CDR3 has 15 amino acids. The germline V gene encodes CDR1 DFQATT and CDR2 SNEGSKA (reference sequence). V lost 1 base and J lost 6; bases outside the gene matches: 7. For the CDR3, the DNA is TGCAGTGCTAGAGGCGCTAGCGGGATAAGCAATGAGCAGTTCTTC. This translates into CSARGASGISNEQFF.

As for this clonotype: Relative to the germline gene, one junction end is altered; a read error may explain this. The chain links TRBV5-6 to TRBJ2-7, with TRBD1 matching 8 bases. This CDR3 comprises 14 residues. The germline V gene has CDR1 SGHDT and CDR2 YYEEEE. DNA for the CDR3: TGCGCCAGCAGCCCAGGACAGGGAACATGGGAGCAGTACTTC. It is translated as CASSPGQGTWEQYF.

Notes on this clonotype: Compared with germline, one end of the junction differs, possibly owing to a read error. The chain has TRBV7-6 and TRBJ2-5; perhaps TRBD1 as D (6 bases). Germline V CDR1 and CDR2: SGHVS, FNYEAQ. This CDR3 spans 16 amino acids. CDR3 loop: CASSLRGGGGQETQCF. CDR3 DNA: TGTGCCAGCAGCTTAAGAGGGGGTGGCGGCCAAGAGACCCAGTGCTTC.

Notes on this clonotype: It may be a read error: a sequence one base away is much more abundant. The chain combines TRBV5-8 with TRBJ2-7, with D unresolved. CDR1 SGHTS and CDR2 YDEGEE come from the germline V gene. The CDR3 runs to 10 residues. The CDR3 nucleotides read TGTGCCAGCGGCTTGGGTAAGCAGTACTTC. It translates to CASGLGKQYF.